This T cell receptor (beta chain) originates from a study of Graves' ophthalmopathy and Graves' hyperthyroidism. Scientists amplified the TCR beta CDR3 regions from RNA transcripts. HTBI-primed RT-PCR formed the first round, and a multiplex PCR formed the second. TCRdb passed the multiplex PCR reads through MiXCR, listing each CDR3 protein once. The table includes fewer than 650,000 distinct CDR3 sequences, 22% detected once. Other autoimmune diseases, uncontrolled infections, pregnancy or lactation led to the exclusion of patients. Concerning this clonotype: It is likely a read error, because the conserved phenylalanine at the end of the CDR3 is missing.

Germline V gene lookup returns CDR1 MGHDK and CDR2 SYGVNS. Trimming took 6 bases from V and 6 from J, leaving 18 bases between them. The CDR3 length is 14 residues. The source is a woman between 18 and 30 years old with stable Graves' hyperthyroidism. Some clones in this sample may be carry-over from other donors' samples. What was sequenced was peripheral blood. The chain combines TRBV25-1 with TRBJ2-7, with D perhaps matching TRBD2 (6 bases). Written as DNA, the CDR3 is TGTGCCAGCAGGAAGCCGACGGGGGTGAGCGAGCAGTACTCC. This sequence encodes CASRKPTGVSEQYS.